Shown below are 5 T cell receptor beta chains from a single sample sequenced in a study of shared clonotypes between healthy human individuals. It was CD45RO-negative cells, positively selected for CCR7, that made up naive CD8 cells, with terminally differentiated effector memory CD45RA+ cells excluded. Profiled with immunoSEQ multiplex PCR; TCRdb holds only in-frame clones, not every one. The sample contains around 1.9 million clones, 93% of which appear only once. Specimen: naive CD8+ T cells from PBMCs. Receptors originate from a man aged 18 to 35 in good health. Some clones in this sample may be carry-over from other donors' samples.

This rearrangement joins TRBV27 to TRBJ2-7, with a possible D match to TRBD1 (5 bases). The CDR3 covers 13 residues. In germline, CDR1 is MNHEY, CDR2 SMNVEV (reference sequence). V dropped 6 bases and J dropped 4 bases, with 13 bases sitting between them. The CDR3 nucleotides read TGTGCCAGCAGGCCGACAGCACCGTACGAGCAGTACTTC. Its protein is CASRPTAPYEQYF.

J is TRBJ2-5 and V is TRBV11-2; D unresolved. CDR3 length: 14 amino acids. Trimming took off 2 bases at V and 0 bases at J, with 7 bases between the two ends. Germline CDR1 is SGHAT and CDR2 is FQNNGV. The CDR3 sequence: CASSLTSYQETQYF. In nucleotides, the CDR3 is TGTGCCAGCAGCTTAACGAGTTACCAAGAGACCCAGTACTTC.

Concerning this clone: Other DNA sequences from this sample encode an identical CDR3 as well. The chain couples TRBV29-1 to TRBJ2-1; 9 positions agree with TRBD1. Per germline, CDR1 SQVTM and CDR2 ANQGSEA. The CDR3 contains 14 residues. V lost 3 bases and J lost 1; bases outside the gene matches: 1. Written as DNA, the CDR3 is TGCAGCGTTGAGGGGACAGGGTCCTACAATGAGCAGTTCTTC. This sequence encodes CSVEGTGSYNEQFF.

The V and J genes are TRBV5-4 and TRBJ2-5, with D unclear. TRBJ2-7 matches the DNA end more closely, so the J call is doubtful. Germline V gene data show CDR1 as SGHNT and CDR2 as YYREEE (reference sequence). The CDR3 has 12 residues. The CDR3 coding sequence is TGTGCCAGCAGCTTATTTTCCGGCGAGCAGTACTTC. It codes for CASSLFSGEQYF.

The chain recombines TRBV7-8 with TRBJ1-5; D ambiguous. V dropped 1 base and J dropped 0 bases, with 10 bases sitting between them. Germline assignment: CDR1 SGHVS and CDR2 FQNEAQ. This CDR3 has 16 residues. CDR3 nucleotides: TGTGCCAGCAGCTTAGTGAGCACTTATAGCAATCAGCCCCAGCATTTT. It codes for CASSLVSTYSNQPQHF.